One sample yielded the 26 T cell receptor beta chains listed below, sequenced in a study of T cell responses to AZD1222 COVID-19 vaccine. The assay was immunoSEQ multiplex PCR, and TCRdb's table has in-frame clones only and misses some. The repertoire includes approximately 120,000 clones, 90% to 95% of them detected once, and approximately 3.1% sits in the top ten. This material consisted of peripheral blood, taken on day 0 of AZD1222 vaccination. The receptors originated from an adult in good health.

The gene calls are TRBV11-3 and TRBJ2-2; unclear D gene. Germline-derived CDR1 and CDR2 are SGHNT and YENEEA. Trimming stripped 1 base from V and 2 bases from J, with 11 bases between. CDR3 length: 16 amino acids. The CDR3 nucleotides read TGTGCCAGCAGCTTAGGAGGCCTAACAAACACCGGGGAGCTGTTTTTT. It specifies CASSLGGLTNTGELFF.

The CDR3 is CASSLLQGINYEQYF. For the CDR3, the DNA is TGTGCCAGCAGCTTACTACAGGGGATTAACTACGAGCAGTACTTC. V and J are TRBV7-9 and TRBJ2-7; 7 bases are a match to TRBD1. The CDR3 contains 15 residues. Germline V gene data show CDR1 as SEHNR and CDR2 as FQNEAQ (reference sequence). V lost 2 bases, J lost 3 bases, and 7 bases stayed unmatched.

This chain uses TRBV7-2 with TRBJ1-5; no reliable D call. CDR3 length equals 12 residues. The germline V gene has CDR1 SGHTA and CDR2 FQGNSA. Trimming shortened V by 2 bases and J by 9 bases, and 8 bases separated the two germline ends. The CDR3 DNA reads TGTGCCAGCAGCTTAATAAAGGGGCCCCAGCATTTT. Its translation: CASSLIKGPQHF. Filled out from reference TRBV7-2 and TRBJ1-5, the complete variable domain reads GAGVSQSPSNKVTEKGKDVELRCDPISGHTALYWYRQSLGQGLEFLIYFQGNSAPDKSGLPSDRFSAERTGGSVSTLTIQRTQQEDSAVYLCASSLIKGPQHFGDGTRLSIL.

The chain is built from TRBV30 and TRBJ2-5; D is unclear. V lost 3 bases, J lost 1 base, and 12 bases lay in between. The CDR3 is 14 amino acids. CDR1 is GTSNPN and CDR2 is SVGIG in the germline V gene (reference sequence). CDR3: CAWSRRMAQETQYF. In nucleotides, the CDR3 is TGTGCCTGGAGCCGTAGAATGGCCCAAGAGACCCAGTACTTC.

This rearrangement joins TRBV7-3 to TRBJ2-5; D perhaps matches TRBD2 (5 bases). Germline loops: CDR1 SGHTA, CDR2 FQGTGA. With 4 bases removed from V and 5 bases from J, the gap between germline ends came to 11 bases. The CDR3 runs 13 residues. CDR3 coding DNA: TGTGCCAGCAGCTCCTTCCCGGGGGAGACCCAGTACTTC. Residues: CASSSFPGETQYF.

V is TRBV7-8 and J is TRBJ2-7, with D tentatively TRBD1 (5 bases). Trimming took 5 bases from V and 1 from J, leaving 21 bases between them. Germline V gene lookup returns CDR1 SGHVS and CDR2 FQNEAQ. This CDR3 is 17 amino acids long. The DNA of the CDR3 is TGTGCCAGCAGCCTTACAGGAGCACTGGTGGGGTCCTACGAGCAGTACTTC. It encodes CASSLTGALVGSYEQYF.

The chain uses TRBV4-3 and TRBJ2-1; possible D gene TRBD2, 6 bases. Germline CDR1 and CDR2: LGHNA and YSLEER. The CDR3 is made up of 15 amino acids. Trimming shortened V by 0 bases and J by 2 bases, and 8 bases separated the two germline ends. The CDR3 coding sequence is TGCGCCAGCAGCCAAGATCAGCGGGCCTACAATGAGCAGTTCTTC. This sequence encodes CASSQDQRAYNEQFF.

The chain is built from TRBV19 and TRBJ1-4; tentatively, D is TRBD1 (6 bases). The ends were cut back, 8 bases at V and 8 bases at J, with 18 bases in the middle. The CDR3 totals 14 residues. CDR1 is LNHDA and CDR2 is SQIVND in the germline V gene (reference sequence). The CDR3 here is CASGPGTLPEKLFF. Here the CDR3 DNA reads TGTGCCAGTGGACCCGGGACACTACCCGAAAAACTGTTTTTT.

The V gene is TRBV6-5, the J gene TRBJ1-1; D may be TRBD1 (5 bases). The CDR3 runs 13 residues. Germline-derived CDR1 and CDR2 are MNHEY and SVGAGI. The V end lost 6 bases, the J end lost 1 base, and 9 bases lay between the germline ends. DNA for the CDR3: TGTGCCAGCAGCTTCACAGGGAACACTGAAGCTTTCTTT. This translates into CASSFTGNTEAFF.

The chain links TRBV11-3 to TRBJ2-7; 7 bases match TRBD1. This CDR3 comprises 14 residues. V gave up 2 bases and J gave up 2 bases; unmatched junction bases: 3. The V gene's germline CDR1 is SGHNT and CDR2 YENEEA. The CDR3 nucleotides are TGTGCCAGCAGCTTACGGGACAGCCCCTACGAGCAGTACTTC. Translated: CASSLRDSPYEQYF.

The chain recombines TRBV19 with TRBJ2-3; tentatively, D is TRBD2 (6 bases). Trimming stripped 7 bases from V and 4 bases from J, with 15 bases between. Germline assignment: CDR1 LNHDA and CDR2 SQIVND (reference sequence). This CDR3 contains 14 residues. The CDR3 region is CASNRAEGADTQYF. DNA for the CDR3: TGTGCCAGTAATCGAGCGGAGGGTGCAGATACGCAGTATTTT.

The chain recombines TRBV29-1 with TRBJ2-7; D call uncertain. The CDR3 is made up of 13 amino acids. Germline V gene lookup returns CDR1 SQVTM and CDR2 ANQGSEA. With 7 bases removed from V and 3 bases from J, the gap between germline ends came to 16 bases. The CDR3 loop is CSASRLGRYEQYF. In DNA, the CDR3 is TGCAGCGCCTCCCGCCTAGGGCGCTACGAGCAGTACTTC.

The rearrangement uses TRBV6-2 or TRBV6-3 and TRBJ1-2, with D perhaps TRBD1 (5 bases). The CDR3 is made up of 15 amino acids. V gave up 6 bases and J gave up 6 bases, with 20 bases separating them. Germline V gene data show CDR1 as MNHEY and CDR2 as SVGEGT. CDR3 region: CASSPVGRAGDGYTF. Written as DNA, the CDR3 is TGTGCCAGCAGCCCCGTCGGCCGTGCGGGGGATGGCTACACCTTC.

Points on this clone: At the DNA level, this CDR3 is encoded by other sequences in the same sample as well. This chain joins TRBV14 and TRBJ1-1; D unclear. The CDR3 runs to 16 residues. Germline V lookup: CDR1 SGHDN, CDR2 FVKESK. The V and J ends lost 0 bases and 0 bases respectively, with 11 bases between them. The DNA of the CDR3 is TGTGCCAGCAGCCAAGATCTCGGAACCATGAACACTGAAGCTTTCTTT. Its translation: CASSQDLGTMNTEAFF.

The V and J genes are TRBV6-4 and TRBJ2-1; D could derive from TRBD1 or TRBD2 (5 bases each). V was shortened by 6 bases and J by 8 bases, with 17 bases between the two germline ends. There are 14 residues in the CDR3. The germline V gene has CDR1 MRHNA and CDR2 SNTAGT. The chain's CDR3 is CASRPGPASHEQFF. In nucleotides, the CDR3 is TGTGCCAGCAGACCGGGACCCGCATCCCATGAGCAGTTCTTC.

The rearrangement links TRBV27 to TRBJ1-2, with a weak D call TRBD1 (6 bases). The CDR3 runs 14 residues. In germline, CDR1 is MNHEY, CDR2 SMNVEV (reference sequence). The V end lost 5 bases, the J end lost 7 bases, and 17 bases lay between the germline ends. The CDR3 DNA sequence: TGTGCCAGCAGTCTCCGGGGGGGGCCGGGTGGCTACACCTTC. This translates into CASSLRGGPGGYTF.

This clone was observed a single time. The genes are TRBV30 and TRBJ1-2, with 7 bases aligning to TRBD1. V gave up 0 bases and J gave up 4 bases; unmatched junction bases: 20. The CDR3 runs to 19 residues. Germline V gene lookup returns CDR1 GTSNPN and CDR2 SVGIG (reference sequence). The CDR3 region has the DNA TGTGCCTGGAGTGTACCGGGAAGTGTGTGGGAGGGGGCGGCCTATGGCTACACCTTC. Translating gives CAWSVPGSVWEGAAYGYTF.

CDR3 protein: CATSRVTPRGNEQFF. The CDR3 DNA sequence: TGTGCCACCAGCAGAGTCACCCCTAGAGGCAATGAGCAGTTCTTC. The J gene is TRBJ2-1, the V gene TRBV15, with unresolved D. CDR3 length: 15 residues. CDR1 and CDR2 (germline): LNHNV, YYDKDF (reference sequence). Trimming took 1 base from V and 6 from J, leaving 13 bases between them.

This chain uses TRBV9 with TRBJ2-1; D is unclear. Germline CDR1 SGDLS, CDR2 YYNGEE. The CDR3 length is 13 residues. Trimming shortened V by 0 bases and J by 9 bases, and 10 bases separated the two germline ends. CDR3 nucleotides: TGTGCCAGCAGCGTAGGGACCCTAGGTGAGCAGTTCTTC. It yields the protein CASSVGTLGEQFF.

The rearrangement links TRBV27 to TRBJ1-1; no firm D call. CDR3 length: 16 amino acids. V lost 1 base and J lost 5, with 17 bases in between. Germline assignment: CDR1 MNHEY and CDR2 SMNVEV (reference sequence). CDR3 coding DNA: TGTGCCAGCAGTTTATATTCACGCGAGCAGCGGACTGAAGCTTTCTTT. This translates into CASSLYSREQRTEAFF.

This clone appeared a single time. V gene TRBV27 combines with J gene TRBJ2-2; 10 bases match TRBD2. The V gene end was trimmed by 6 bases and the J gene end by 2 bases; junction bases not matched to a gene: 6. Germline V gene data show CDR1 as MNHEY and CDR2 as SMNVEV (reference sequence). CDR3 length equals 16 residues. The DNA of the CDR3 is TGTGCCAGCAGAAGCGGGACTAGCGCAAACACCGGGGAGCTGTTTTTT. Amino acid sequence: CASRSGTSANTGELFF.

The chain combines TRBV19 with TRBJ1-2, with D perhaps TRBD1 (6 bases). V lost 5 bases and J lost 13, with 17 bases in between. The CDR3 is 12 amino acids. Per the germline V gene, CDR1 is LNHDA and CDR2 is SQIVND (reference sequence). CDR3 DNA: TGTGCCAGTAGTGGCCGGGACACCAGCGGCACCTTC. Residues: CASSGRDTSGTF.

This clone was detected only once. The chain uses TRBV30 and TRBJ1-1; the match to TRBD1 covers 7 bases. This CDR3 is built from 12 residues. Germline-derived CDR1 and CDR2 are GTSNPN and SVGIG (reference sequence). CDR3 nucleotides: TGTGCGCAGGACAGGCCGAACACTGAAGCTTTCTTT. It yields the protein CAQDRPNTEAFF.

V gene TRBV11-1 combines with J gene TRBJ2-7; no reliable D call. From germline, CDR1 is SGHAT and CDR2 FQDESV (reference sequence). This CDR3 is 13 amino acids long. The V gene lost 3 bases and the J gene lost 3 bases, with 9 bases spanning the gap. The CDR3 DNA follows: TGTGCCAGCAGCTTTGCGACTGGCTACGAGCAGTACTTC. It yields the protein CASSFATGYEQYF.

V and J are TRBV28 and TRBJ2-7; the D is unclear. Germline lookup yields CDR1 MDHEN and CDR2 SYDVKM. This CDR3 has 13 residues. V lost 4 bases and J 2 bases, leaving 9 bases between the germline ends. The CDR3 nucleotides are TGTGCCAGCAGTTCGGCCGGAACCTACGAGCAGTACTTC. This encodes CASSSAGTYEQYF.

The chain has TRBV27 and TRBJ2-7; a weak D match, TRBD1 (7 bases). This CDR3 is 15 amino acids long. V dropped 1 base and J dropped 2 bases, with 12 bases sitting between them. Per germline, CDR1 MNHEY and CDR2 SMNVEV (reference sequence). The CDR3 loop is CASSLLAGGPYEQYF. CDR3 sequence (DNA): TGTGCCAGCAGTTTATTGGCAGGGGGGCCCTACGAGCAGTACTTC.